The T cell receptor (beta chain) under discussion was sequenced for a study of blood T cell repertoires in COVID-19. Study in general: Spain, Italy and the United States supplied samples that represented acute and convalescent COVID-19. PBMCs, B-cell-depleted T cells, or T cells provided the cDNA or gDNA that made up the material.

Authors' methods: Reference gene primers were amplified, and this amplification served to estimate nucleated cell counts. This table comes from immunoSEQ multiplex PCR, and its TCRdb copy is limited to in-frame clones, with some not included. V, J and clone size were drawn from that table, and D and trimming were deduced from the DNA. The profile shows about 120,000 clones, 85% to 90% of them singletons. Germline CDR1 MRHNA, CDR2 SNTAGT. Trimming took 4 bases from V and 4 from J, leaving 19 bases between them. The CDR3 is made up of 16 amino acids. This clonotype originated in a man in his 70s with active or convalescent COVID-19. Sample: peripheral blood. The genes are TRBV6-4 and TRBJ1-2; D gene unclear. The CDR3 loop reads CASSVTFSGSPYGYTF. The CDR3 coding sequence is TGTGCCAGCAGTGTCACCTTTTCAGGATCCCCCTATGGCTACACCTTC.